This T cell receptor (beta chain) originates from a study of blood T cell repertoires in COVID-19. Study-wide background: The study drew acute and convalescent COVID-19 samples from the United States, Italy and Spain. Sample material is recorded as cDNA or gDNA derived from T cells, B-cell-depleted T cells, or PBMCs.

Germline loops: CDR1 MRHNA, CDR2 SNTAGT. The CDR3 extends over 15 amino acids. The V gene end was trimmed by 6 bases and the J gene end by 4 bases; junction bases not matched to a gene: 9. Original methodology: It was from reference gene primer amplification that nucleated cell counts were estimated. Assay used: immunoSEQ multiplex PCR; TCRdb lists only in-frame clones, some missing. V and J calls and clone size are as listed in that table; D and trimming were resolved from the DNA. This table has around 300,000 clones, roughly 80% appearing once. This clone appeared once. The TCR comes from a woman aged 50 to 60 with active or convalescent COVID-19. The V call is TRBV6-4, the J call TRBJ2-3; 8 positions match TRBD2. The sample comprised peripheral blood. Here the CDR3 reads CASRPAGAGADTQYF. The CDR3 DNA reads TGTGCCAGCAGGCCAGCGGGAGCGGGGGCAGATACGCAGTATTTT.